This T cell receptor beta chain was sequenced for a study of blood T cell repertoires in COVID-19. Authors' processing steps: It was from reference gene primer amplification that nucleated cell counts were estimated. TCRdb's table, derived via immunoSEQ multiplex PCR, lists solely in-frame clones and lacks some. The V and J calls and the clone size are those of that table, but D and trimming were determined from the DNA. The table shows 150,000 to 200,000 clones, with more than 75% occurring only once. The study drew participants aged about 18 to 89 years from fewer than 30 US areas. Participants' reported clinical history set cohort assignment. Exposed enrollees encountered a COVID-19 case at some point within 2 weeks before study entry. CDR1 and CDR2 from the germline V gene are SEHNR and FQNEAQ (reference sequence). V lost 1 base, J lost 4 bases, and 13 bases lay in between. The CDR3 has 15 amino acids.

The sequence was obtained from a man in his sixties who had been exposed to COVID-19. The sample was PBMCs or T cells enriched from blood (not recorded which). The gene calls are TRBV7-9 and TRBJ2-5; the D gene is possibly TRBD2 (6 bases). In DNA form, the CDR3 reads TGTGCCAGCAGCTTAGGCGGGCCTAGCGTAGAGACCCAGTACTTC. It codes for CASSLGGPSVETQYF. The entire variable domain, with the rest obtained from reference TRBV7-9 and TRBJ2-5, is as follows: DTGVSQNPRHKITKRGQNVTFRCDPISEHNRLYWYRQTLGQGPEFLTYFQNEAQLEKSRLLSDRFSAERPKGSFSTLEIQRTEQGDSAMYLCASSLGGPSVETQYFGPGTRLLVL.